This T cell receptor (beta chain) was captured in a study of metastatic and nonmetastatic thyroid tumors. Across the whole study: Patients with malignant and benign thyroid disease provided blood and tumor or nodule tissue, whose repertoires were compared. Whole-study findings and limits: Significantly greater TCR beta diversity was reportedly found in malignant thyroid tumors than in benign nodules (in blood and tumor).

By proportion, this clone is medium-sized. Its target is not known. Other DNA sequences in this sample translate to the same CDR3. V lost 7 bases, J lost 6 bases, and 5 bases stayed unmatched. The V gene's germline CDR1 is MNHEY and CDR2 SMNVEV (reference sequence). This CDR3 has 14 amino acids. Among the patients, none had received any treatment before thyroid surgery. Authors' analysis steps: A distant-metastasis classifier for papillary thyroid cancer was built using CDR3 differences across clinicopathological groups. TCRdb re-analyzed the PCR reads through MiXCR. In this record, the V and J calls reflect TCRdb's handling and not the investigators' own analysis. The sample has around 29,000 clones; 24% are singletons.

The J gene is TRBJ2-7, the V gene TRBV27; 14 bases are a match to TRBD2. The specimen was blood. This receptor was taken from a female donor with papillary thyroid cancer or a benign thyroid nodule (not recorded which). Some clones in this sample may be carry-over from other donors' samples. This chain's CDR3 is CASTGLAGGGEQYF. CDR3 nucleotides: TGTGCCAGCACCGGACTAGCGGGAGGAGGCGAGCAGTACTTC.